The 21 T cell receptor beta chains below come from one sample, sequenced in a study of cytomegalovirus exposure and HLA in healthy donors. Libraries were prepared by immunoSEQ multiplex PCR; TCRdb keeps only in-frame clonotypes and omits some of them. This table holds around 300,000 clones, 88% found once. The sample comprised PBMCs. The receptor source for this set is a young man in good health and CMV-seronegative.

The rearrangement uses TRBV6-5 and TRBJ1-1; perhaps TRBD1 as D (6 bases). The CDR3 covers 12 residues. The germline V gene encodes CDR1 MNHEY and CDR2 SVGAGI. Trimming removed 2 bases at V and 8 bases at J, with 9 bases between. CDR3 nucleotides: TGTGCCAGCAGTTACGAGGGGGTCGAAGCTTTCTTT. Translating it yields CASSYEGVEAFF.

The CDR3 DNA reads TGTGCCAGCAGTTTAGAGAGCTACACTGAAGCTTTCTTT. It codes for CASSLESYTEAFF. This rearrangement joins TRBV6-5 to TRBJ1-1, with D uncertain. Trimming took 4 bases from V and 3 from J, leaving 9 bases between them. The germline gives CDR1 MNHEY, CDR2 SVGAGI. The CDR3 is 13 residues long.

The chain joins TRBV5-6 to TRBJ2-5; 11 bases line up with TRBD2. CDR1 is SGHDT, CDR2 YYEEEE, per germline. Unmatched junction bases numbered 7, after V lost 4 bases and J lost 5 bases. CDR3 length: 15 residues. This CDR3 is CASSDSGGAPETQYF. CDR3 in DNA: TGTGCCAGCAGCGATAGCGGGGGGGCCCCGGAGACCCAGTACTTC.

This clone has a handful of counts. This chain joins TRBV11-3 and TRBJ1-6; weak D call: TRBD1 (5 bases). This CDR3 region has 13 residues. With 3 bases removed from V and 7 bases from J, the gap between germline ends came to 7 bases. Germline-derived CDR1 and CDR2 are SGHNT and YENEEA. CDR3 in DNA: TGTGCCAGCAGCTTGAACAGGAATTCACCCCTCCACTTT. This sequence encodes CASSLNRNSPLHF.

This chain's CDR3 is CASSIETRGREAFF. The CDR3 DNA follows: TGCGCCAGCAGCATTGAAACACGGGGGAGAGAAGCTTTCTTT. This chain links TRBV5-1 with TRBJ1-1, with D maybe TRBD1 (5 bases). CDR3 size: 14 residues. Germline lookup yields CDR1 SGHRS and CDR2 YFSETQ. V lost 4 bases and J lost 8, with 18 bases in between.

J is TRBJ1-6 and V is TRBV6-5; 9 bases agree with TRBD1. The germline V gene encodes CDR1 MNHEY and CDR2 SVGAGI. The CDR3 extends over 13 amino acids. V shed 8 bases and J 8 bases; nucleotides not matched to a gene: 4. This chain's CDR3 is CASSRQGDSPLHF. The CDR3 DNA follows: TGTGCCAGCTCCCGACAGGGGGATTCACCCCTCCACTTT.

The chain is built from TRBV9 and TRBJ2-3; a possible D gene is TRBD2 (5 bases). Trimming took 0 bases from V and 4 from J, leaving 12 bases between them. Per germline, CDR1 SGDLS and CDR2 YYNGEE. This CDR3 is 15 amino acids long. The CDR3 region has the DNA TGTGCCAGCAGCGTAGGCGAGGGCGGGCCAGATACGCAGTATTTT. Protein sequence: CASSVGEGGPDTQYF.

The chain joins TRBV4-3 to TRBJ2-1; 9 nucleotides align to TRBD2. The J segment lost 7 bases and the V segment lost 0 bases, leaving 13 bases of the junction unmatched. CDR1 is LGHNA and CDR2 is YSLEER in the germline V gene. This CDR3 contains 18 residues. Here the CDR3 DNA reads TGCGCCAGCAGCCAAGATCCCCCCGCGGGGGGGCCGATTAATGAGCAGTTCTTC. It specifies CASSQDPPAGGPINEQFF.

This clone was counted between two and nine times. In nucleotides, the CDR3 is TGTGCCAGCAGCTTAGGACAGGGGGCCTACGAGCAGTACTTC. Translating gives CASSLGQGAYEQYF. J is TRBJ2-7 and V is TRBV7-2; TRBD1 agrees at 9 bases. The CDR3 loop spans 14 amino acids. V trimming: 1 base; J trimming: 2 bases; junction bases outside the gene matches: 0. The germline V gene encodes CDR1 SGHTA and CDR2 FQGNSA. Combining the CDR3 with reference TRBV7-2 and TRBJ2-7 gives the whole variable domain GAGVSQSPSNKVTEKGKDVELRCDPISGHTALYWYRQSLGQGLEFLIYFQGNSAPDKSGLPSDRFSAERTGGSVSTLTIQRTQQEDSAVYLCASSLGQGAYEQYFGPGTRLTVT.

The chain carries TRBV6-5 and TRBJ2-7; 8 bases fit TRBD1. Germline CDR1 reads MNHEY; CDR2 reads SVGAGI. V shed 0 bases and J 5 bases; nucleotides not matched to a gene: 6. The length of the CDR3 is 15 residues. For the CDR3, the DNA is TGTGCCAGCAGTTACTCGAGACAGGGGAACAACGAGCAGTACTTC. Amino acid sequence: CASSYSRQGNNEQYF.

CDR3 amino acids: CASSQLRDNIETQYF. Written as DNA, the CDR3 is TGTGCCAGCAGCCAACTCCGGGACAACATAGAGACCCAGTACTTC. The genes are TRBV13 and TRBJ2-5; D is perhaps TRBD1 (6 bases). Germline V gene lookup returns CDR1 PRHDT and CDR2 FYEKMQ (reference sequence). V gave up 5 bases and J gave up 4 bases, with 17 bases separating them. The CDR3 runs 15 residues.

This clone has a single count. The J gene is TRBJ1-4, the V gene TRBV9, with 11 bases that match TRBD1. The CDR3 runs 16 residues. Germline V lookup: CDR1 SGDLS, CDR2 YYNGEE. V shed 4 bases, J shed 7 bases, and the junction held 9 bases outside the gene matches. The CDR3 DNA follows: TGTGCCAGCAGCCCCTCGGTAGGGACAGGGGGTGAAAAACTGTTTTTT. As protein: CASSPSVGTGGEKLFF. The whole variable domain, remainder taken from reference TRBV9 and TRBJ1-4, is DSGVTQTPKHLITATGQRVTLRCSPRSGDLSVYWYQQSLDQGLQFLIQYYNGEERAKGNILERFSAQQFPDLHSELNLSSLELGDSALYFCASSPSVGTGGEKLFFGSGTQLSVL.

This clone occurred once. The chain links TRBV6-6 to TRBJ1-1; D gene ambiguous. The CDR3 covers 13 residues. Germline assignment: CDR1 MNHNY and CDR2 SVGAGI (reference sequence). Between the trimmed V and J ends, which lost 6 bases and 0 bases, there was a span of 8 bases. The CDR3 protein is CASSWTVNTEAFF. As DNA, the CDR3 is TGTGCCAGCAGCTGGACTGTGAACACTGAAGCTTTCTTT.

The chain joins TRBV13 to TRBJ1-2; a weak D match, TRBD1 (5 bases). Germline V gene sequence: CDR1 PRHDT, CDR2 FYEKMQ (reference sequence). Trimming stripped 2 bases from V and 6 bases from J, with 13 bases between. The length of the CDR3 is 14 residues. The CDR3 bases are TGTGCCAGCAGCTTAAATTTCCGGGGGGATGGCTACACCTTC. The encoded protein is CASSLNFRGDGYTF.

The V call is TRBV7-6, the J call TRBJ1-2, with a tentative D call TRBD1 (5 bases). The V end was cut by 5 bases, the J end by 8 bases, with 18 bases between. The CDR3 is 14 residues long. From germline, CDR1 is SGHVS and CDR2 FNYEAQ. CDR3 bases: TGTGCCAGCAGCCCCATAGGGGACGGGAGAGGCTACACCTTC. It is translated as CASSPIGDGRGYTF.

The rearrangement links TRBV6-1 to TRBJ1-2, with 12 bases fitting TRBD1. The CDR3 is 17 amino acids. V lost 3 bases and J lost 5; bases outside the gene matches: 10. Germline V CDR1 and CDR2: MNHNS, SASEGT. The CDR3 sequence: CASSEGTGGAVRYGYTF. DNA for the CDR3: TGTGCCAGCAGTGAGGGGACAGGGGGCGCGGTAAGGTATGGCTACACCTTC.

The gene calls are TRBV10-1 and TRBJ2-1; the D gene is possibly TRBD1 (5 bases). The CDR3 runs 14 residues. Trimming took off 7 bases at V and 5 bases at J, with 15 bases between the two ends. Germline values: CDR1 WNHNN, CDR2 SYGVQD (reference sequence). The CDR3 sequence is CASTDSRRDNEQFF. Here the CDR3 DNA reads TGCGCCAGCACCGACAGCCGCCGGGACAATGAGCAGTTCTTC.

This clone has only a few counts. The chain employs TRBV10-1 and TRBJ2-5; D may be TRBD1 (6 bases). V was clipped by 4 bases and J by 0 bases, with 15 bases between them. Looked up from germline, CDR1 is WNHNN and CDR2 is SYGVQD (reference sequence). The CDR3 is 16 residues long. Written as DNA, the CDR3 is TGCGCCAGCAGTGTAGGGCTAGGGGGTTACCAAGAGACCCAGTACTTC. Residues: CASSVGLGGYQETQYF.

The V call is TRBV6-1, the J call TRBJ2-7; 9 positions match TRBD1. V lost 5 bases and J lost 2; bases outside the gene matches: 4. CDR1 MNHNS and CDR2 SASEGT come from the germline V gene. This CDR3 has 14 residues. The CDR3 loop is CASSTRDRAYEQYF. In nucleotides, the CDR3 is TGTGCCAGCAGTACGCGGGACAGGGCCTACGAGCAGTACTTC.

The J gene is TRBJ2-5, the V gene TRBV7-2, with 7 bases aligning to TRBD1. Germline V gene data show CDR1 as SGHTA and CDR2 as FQGNSA. The CDR3 runs 17 residues. V trimming: 5 bases; J trimming: 2 bases; junction bases outside the gene matches: 14. The CDR3 DNA is TGTGCCAGCAGCCCTTCACCGACAGGGTCCGGGCAAGAGACCCAGTACTTC. This codes for CASSPSPTGSGQETQYF.

The chain carries TRBV5-1 and TRBJ1-1; D is unclear. Trimming took 0 bases from V and 1 from J, leaving 10 bases between them. Germline CDR1 SGHRS, CDR2 YFSETQ. This CDR3 comprises 15 residues. The CDR3 nucleotides read TGCGCCAGCAGCTTGGGGGCACGCTCGAACACTGAAGCTTTCTTT. This codes for CASSLGARSNTEAFF.